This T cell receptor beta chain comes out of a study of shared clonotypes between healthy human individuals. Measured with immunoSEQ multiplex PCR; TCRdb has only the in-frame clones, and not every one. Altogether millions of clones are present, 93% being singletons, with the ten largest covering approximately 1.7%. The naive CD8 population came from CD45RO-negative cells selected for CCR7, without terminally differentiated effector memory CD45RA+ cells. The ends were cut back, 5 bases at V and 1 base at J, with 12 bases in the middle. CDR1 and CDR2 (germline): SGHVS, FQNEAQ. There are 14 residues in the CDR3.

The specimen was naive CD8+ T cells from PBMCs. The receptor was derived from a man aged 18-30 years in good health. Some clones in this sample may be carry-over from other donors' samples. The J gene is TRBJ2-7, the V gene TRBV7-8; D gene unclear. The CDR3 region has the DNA TGTGCCAGCAGCCCTAGTACTGGGTCCTACGAGCAGTACTTC. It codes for CASSPSTGSYEQYF.